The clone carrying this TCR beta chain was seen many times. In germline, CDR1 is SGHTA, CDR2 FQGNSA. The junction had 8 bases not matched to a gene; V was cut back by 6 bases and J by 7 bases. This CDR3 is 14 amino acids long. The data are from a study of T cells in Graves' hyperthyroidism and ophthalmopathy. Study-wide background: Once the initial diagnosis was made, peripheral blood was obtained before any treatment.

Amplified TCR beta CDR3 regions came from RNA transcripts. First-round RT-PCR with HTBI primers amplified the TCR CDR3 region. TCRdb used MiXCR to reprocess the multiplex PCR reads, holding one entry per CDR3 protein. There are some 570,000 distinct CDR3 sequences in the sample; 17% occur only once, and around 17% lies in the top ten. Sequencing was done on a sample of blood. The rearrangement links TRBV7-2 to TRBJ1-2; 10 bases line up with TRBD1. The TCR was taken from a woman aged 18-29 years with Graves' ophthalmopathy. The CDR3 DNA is TGTGCCAGCAGTATTGACAGGGGGCAGGGTGGCTACACCTTC. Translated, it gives CASSIDRGQGGYTF.